Listed here is a single T cell receptor (beta chain). Its antigen remains unidentified. The sample originates from a study of shared clonotypes between healthy human individuals. As for the study in general: Used for every donor were three CD4 naive, three CD4 memory, two CD8 naive and one CD8 memory plate. General study points: Approximately 5% was the fraction of naive CD4 clonotypes found shared across a few donors.

Profiling relied on immunoSEQ multiplex PCR, and the TCRdb table lists in-frame clones only, not all of them. Of hundreds of thousands of clones in the sample, about 95% are singletons; the top ten hold about 0.054%. Trimming at V came to 0 bases and at J to 4 bases, leaving 7 bases not matched to a gene. Germline-derived CDR1 and CDR2 are SGHRS and YFSETQ. CDR3 size: 15 residues. The chain recombines TRBV5-1 with TRBJ2-7, with 7 nucleotides matching TRBD1. This receptor was taken from a woman under 40 in good health. The sequencing sample was made of naive CD4+ T cells sorted from blood. Subset in this sample: CD45RA+ positively selected. The CDR3 region is CASSLAMDRPYEQYF. In DNA form, the CDR3 reads TGCGCCAGCAGCTTGGCCATGGACAGGCCATACGAGCAGTACTTC.